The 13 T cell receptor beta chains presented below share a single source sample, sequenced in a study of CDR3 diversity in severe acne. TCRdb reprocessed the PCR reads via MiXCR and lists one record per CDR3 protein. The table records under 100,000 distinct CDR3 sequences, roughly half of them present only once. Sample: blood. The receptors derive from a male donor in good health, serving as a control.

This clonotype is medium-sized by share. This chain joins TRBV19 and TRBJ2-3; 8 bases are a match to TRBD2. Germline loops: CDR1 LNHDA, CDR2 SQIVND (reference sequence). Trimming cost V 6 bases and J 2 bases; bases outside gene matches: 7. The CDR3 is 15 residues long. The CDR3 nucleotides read TGTGCCAGTAGGCCCGGGAGGGCCGTCACAGATACGCAGTATTTT. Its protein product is CASRPGRAVTDTQYF.

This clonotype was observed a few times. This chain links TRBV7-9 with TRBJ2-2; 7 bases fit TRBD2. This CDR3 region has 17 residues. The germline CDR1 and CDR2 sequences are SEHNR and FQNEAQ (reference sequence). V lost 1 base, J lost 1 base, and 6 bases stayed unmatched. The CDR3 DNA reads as TGTGCCAGCAGCTTAGTGCGGGAGTACGTGAACACCGGGGAGCTGTTTTTT. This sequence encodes CASSLVREYVNTGELFF.

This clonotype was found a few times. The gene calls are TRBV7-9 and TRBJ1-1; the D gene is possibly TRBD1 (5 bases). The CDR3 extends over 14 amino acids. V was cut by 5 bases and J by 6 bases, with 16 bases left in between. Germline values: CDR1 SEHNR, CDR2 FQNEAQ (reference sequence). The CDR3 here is CASSPSWGVSEAFF. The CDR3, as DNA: TGTGCCAGCAGCCCTTCATGGGGGGTCTCTGAAGCTTTCTTT.

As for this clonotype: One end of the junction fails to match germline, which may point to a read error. The CDR3 sequence is CASSIGLAGTGELFF. As DNA, the CDR3 is TGTGCCAGCAGCATAGGACTAGCGGGCACCGGGGAGCTGTTTTTT. The chain is built from TRBV13 and TRBJ2-2; 11 bases map to TRBD2. The CDR3 has 15 residues. CDR1 and CDR2 (germline): PRHDT, FYEKMQ (reference sequence).

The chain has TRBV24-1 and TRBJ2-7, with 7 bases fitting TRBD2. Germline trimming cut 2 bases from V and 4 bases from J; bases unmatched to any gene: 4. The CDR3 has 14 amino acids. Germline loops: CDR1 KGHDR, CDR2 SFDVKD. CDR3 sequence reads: CATSDSGGDYEQYF. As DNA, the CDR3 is TGTGCCACCAGTGATTCGGGGGGTGATTACGAGCAGTACTTC.

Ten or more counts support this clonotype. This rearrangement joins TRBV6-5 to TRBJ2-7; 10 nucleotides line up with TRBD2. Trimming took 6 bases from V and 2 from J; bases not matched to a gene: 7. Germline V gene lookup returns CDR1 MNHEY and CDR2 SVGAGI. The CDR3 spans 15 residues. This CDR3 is CASSPGLAAAYEQYF. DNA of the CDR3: TGTGCCAGCAGCCCTGGACTAGCGGCTGCCTACGAGCAGTACTTC.

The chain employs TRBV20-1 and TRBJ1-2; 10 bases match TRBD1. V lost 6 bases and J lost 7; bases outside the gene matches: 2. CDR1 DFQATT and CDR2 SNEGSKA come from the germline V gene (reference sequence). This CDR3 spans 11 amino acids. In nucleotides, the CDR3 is TGCAGTGCAGGGACAGGGGTTGGCTACACCTTC. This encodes CSAGTGVGYTF.

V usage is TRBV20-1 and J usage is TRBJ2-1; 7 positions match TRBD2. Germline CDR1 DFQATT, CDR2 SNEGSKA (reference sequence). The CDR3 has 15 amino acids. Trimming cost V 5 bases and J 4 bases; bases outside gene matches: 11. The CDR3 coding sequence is TGCAGTGCTGGTAGGCTAGCGGACATGTACAATGAGCAGTTCTTC. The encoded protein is CSAGRLADMYNEQFF.

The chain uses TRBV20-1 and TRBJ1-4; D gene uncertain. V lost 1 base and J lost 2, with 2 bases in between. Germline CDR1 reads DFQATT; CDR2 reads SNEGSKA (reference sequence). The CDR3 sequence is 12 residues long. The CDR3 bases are TGCAGTGCTAGAGGGACTAATGAAAAACTGTTTTTT. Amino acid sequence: CSARGTNEKLFF.

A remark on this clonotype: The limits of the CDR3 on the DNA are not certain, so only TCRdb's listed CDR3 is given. The CDR3 sequence is CASSFGGQLNEKLFFGSGTQYF. The V and J genes are TRBV28 and TRBJ2-7; the table's D call TRBD1 went unverified against the DNA. The CDR3 numbers 22 amino acids, ends counted. Germline-derived CDR1 and CDR2 are MDHEN and SYDVKM.

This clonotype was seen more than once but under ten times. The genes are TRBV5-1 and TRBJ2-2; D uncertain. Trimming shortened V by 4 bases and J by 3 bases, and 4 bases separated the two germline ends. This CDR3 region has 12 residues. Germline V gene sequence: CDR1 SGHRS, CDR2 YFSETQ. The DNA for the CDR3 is TGCGCCAGCAGCGGGCACACCGGGGAGCTGTTTTTT. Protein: CASSGHTGELFF. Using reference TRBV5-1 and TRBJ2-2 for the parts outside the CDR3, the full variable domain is KAGVTQTPRYLIKTRGQQVTLSCSPISGHRSVSWYQQTPGQGLQFLFEYFSETQRNKGNFPGRFSGRQFSNSRSEMNVSTLELGDSALYLCASSGHTGELFFGEGSRLTVL.

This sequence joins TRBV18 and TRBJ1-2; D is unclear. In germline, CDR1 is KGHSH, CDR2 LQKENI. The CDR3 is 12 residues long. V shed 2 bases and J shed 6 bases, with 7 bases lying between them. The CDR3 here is CASSPSGNGYTF. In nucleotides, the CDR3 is TGTGCCAGCTCACCATCTGGTAATGGCTACACCTTC.

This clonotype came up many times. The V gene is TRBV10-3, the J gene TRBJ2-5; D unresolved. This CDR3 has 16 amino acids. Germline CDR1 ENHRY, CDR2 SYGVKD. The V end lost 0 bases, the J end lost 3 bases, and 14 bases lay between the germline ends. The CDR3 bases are TGTGCCATCAGTGAGTCAACGGCAGCCCAAGAAGAGACCCAGTACTTC. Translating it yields CAISESTAAQEETQYF.